This entry concerns a single TCR beta chain. The antigen is not known. Clones were sequenced by immunoSEQ multiplex PCR, and TCRdb holds only the in-frame ones, with some missing. The sample consists of 50,000 to 65,000 clones, roughly 86% of them appearing once. These data belong to a study of OX40 agonist ivuxolimab in advanced cancers. Study-wide results and caveats: By week 6 at 0.1 to 3.0 mg/kg, blood CD4+ and CD8+ T cells had expanded clonally.

CDR3 length: 15 amino acids. The V and J ends lost 0 bases and 7 bases respectively, with 13 bases between them. Germline assignment: CDR1 SGDLS and CDR2 YYNGEE. Exclusion of a patient followed from autoimmune disease history or systemic immunosuppression. The gene calls are TRBV9 and TRBJ2-2; weak D call: TRBD2 (5 bases). This TCR was recovered from an adult with an advanced solid tumor such as melanoma, head and neck, liver or kidney cancer. The source was CD4+ or CD8+ T cells sorted from blood, collected in a trial of the OX40 agonist ivuxolimab. The CDR3 here is CASSVGVGAIGELFF. CDR3 nucleotides: TGTGCCAGCAGCGTAGGGGTGGGAGCCATCGGGGAGCTGTTTTTT.